This entry features one T cell receptor beta chain sequence. Sequencing used cDNA as its template, made by extracting RNA and reverse transcribing it. Libraries were prepared by immunoSEQ multiplex PCR; TCRdb keeps only in-frame clonotypes and omits some of them. The sample has 90,000 to 150,000 clones; roughly 58% are singletons. The data derive from a study of CD8+ T cells in alopecia areata. The treatment was: oral pan-JAK inhibitor, 5-10 mg twice daily. The ends lost 8 bases at V and 3 bases at J; junction bases unmatched: 10. The CDR3 contains 13 residues. Germline V gene lookup returns CDR1 GTSNPN and CDR2 SVGIG (reference sequence).

The sample was CD8+ T cells sorted from blood, taken at week 4, from a patient treated with tofacitinib. The chain couples TRBV30 to TRBJ2-7; TRBD2 agrees at 7 bases. This clonotype was sampled from a human donor with alopecia areata. The CDR3 sequence is CAAGGSIRYEQYF. The CDR3 region has the DNA TGTGCCGCCGGGGGGTCTATCCGCTACGAGCAGTACTTC.